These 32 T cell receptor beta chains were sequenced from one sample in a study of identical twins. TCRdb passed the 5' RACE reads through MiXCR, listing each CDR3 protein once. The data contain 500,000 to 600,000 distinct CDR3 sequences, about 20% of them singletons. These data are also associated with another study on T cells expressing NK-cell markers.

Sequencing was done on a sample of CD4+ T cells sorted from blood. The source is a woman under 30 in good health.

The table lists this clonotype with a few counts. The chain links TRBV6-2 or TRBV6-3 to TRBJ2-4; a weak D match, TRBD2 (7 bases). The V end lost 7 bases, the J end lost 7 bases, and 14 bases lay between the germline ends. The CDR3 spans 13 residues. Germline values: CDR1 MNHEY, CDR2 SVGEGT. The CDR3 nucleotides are TGTGCCAGCAACCGGGGGGCGCAGAACATTCAGTACTTC. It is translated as CASNRGAQNIQYF.

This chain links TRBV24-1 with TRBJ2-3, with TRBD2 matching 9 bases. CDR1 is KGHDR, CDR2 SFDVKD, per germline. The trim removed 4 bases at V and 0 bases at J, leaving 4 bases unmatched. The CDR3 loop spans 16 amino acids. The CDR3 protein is CATSDSTSGSTDTQYF. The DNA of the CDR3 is TGTGCCACCAGTGACTCCACTAGCGGGAGCACAGATACGCAGTATTTT.

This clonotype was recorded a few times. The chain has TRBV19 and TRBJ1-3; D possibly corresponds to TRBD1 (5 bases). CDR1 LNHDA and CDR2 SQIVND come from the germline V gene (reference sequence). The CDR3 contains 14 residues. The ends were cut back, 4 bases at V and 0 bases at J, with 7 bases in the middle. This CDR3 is CASSTGYSGNTIYF. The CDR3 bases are TGTGCCAGTAGTACAGGGTACTCTGGAAACACCATATATTTT.

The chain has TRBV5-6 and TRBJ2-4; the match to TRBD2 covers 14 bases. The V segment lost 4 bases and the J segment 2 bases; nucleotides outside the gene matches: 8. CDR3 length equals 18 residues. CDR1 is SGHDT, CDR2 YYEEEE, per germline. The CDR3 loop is CASSPWTSGRPPKNIQYF. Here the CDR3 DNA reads TGTGCCAGCAGCCCCTGGACTAGCGGGAGGCCGCCCAAAAACATTCAGTACTTC.

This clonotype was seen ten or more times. The CDR3 DNA reads TGTGCCAGCGGACAAGGGGGAAGCTATGGCTACACCTTC. Protein: CASGQGGSYGYTF. The genes are TRBV28 and TRBJ1-2; maybe TRBD1 (6 bases). This CDR3 comprises 13 residues. CDR1 MDHEN and CDR2 SYDVKM come from the germline V gene. V was cut by 8 bases and J by 4 bases, with 14 bases left in between.

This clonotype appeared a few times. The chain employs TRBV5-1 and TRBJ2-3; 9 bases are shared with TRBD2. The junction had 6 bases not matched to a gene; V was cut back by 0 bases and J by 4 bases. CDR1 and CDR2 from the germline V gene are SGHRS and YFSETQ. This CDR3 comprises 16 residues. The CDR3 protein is CASSLGAGGRADTQYF. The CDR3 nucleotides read TGCGCCAGCAGCTTGGGAGCGGGAGGTCGCGCAGATACGCAGTATTTT. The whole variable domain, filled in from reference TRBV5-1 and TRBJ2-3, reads KAGVTQTPRYLIKTRGQQVTLSCSPISGHRSVSWYQQTPGQGLQFLFEYFSETQRNKGNFPGRFSGRQFSNSRSEMNVSTLELGDSALYLCASSLGAGGRADTQYFGPGTRLTVL.

The CDR3 loop is CASRGDLNQPQHF. CDR3 DNA: TGTGCCAGCAGGGGGGATCTCAATCAGCCCCAGCATTTT. The rearrangement links TRBV12-3 or TRBV12-4 to TRBJ1-5; maybe TRBD1 (5 bases). V lost 6 bases and J 3 bases, leaving 9 bases between the germline ends. The CDR3 length is 13 residues.

The DNA for the CDR3 is TGTGCTAGTGGTTTGGTTGTAAGGGGGGGCCTAAGCCCAAGGAATGAGCAGTTCTTC. Translation gives CASGLVVRGGLSPRNEQFF. The chain employs TRBV12-5 and TRBJ2-1; tentative D call: TRBD2 (7 bases). Germline CDR1 is LGHNT and CDR2 is FRNRAP. The CDR3 has 19 amino acids. The V gene lost 0 bases and the J gene lost 7 bases, with 25 bases spanning the gap.

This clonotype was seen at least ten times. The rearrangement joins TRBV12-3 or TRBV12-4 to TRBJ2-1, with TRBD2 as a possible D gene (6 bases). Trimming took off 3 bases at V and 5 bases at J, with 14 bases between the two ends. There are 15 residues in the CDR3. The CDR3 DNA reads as TGTGCCAGCAGTTTTTGGCTAGCGAGGAACAATGAGCAGTTCTTC. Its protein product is CASSFWLARNNEQFF.

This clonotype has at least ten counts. CDR3 protein: CATSLLTVYQETQYF. The CDR3 bases are TGTGCCACCTCCCTTTTGACAGTGTACCAAGAGACCCAGTACTTC. This chain joins TRBV24-1 and TRBJ2-5; possible D gene TRBD1, 5 bases. Germline CDR1 reads KGHDR; CDR2 reads SFDVKD. The CDR3 sequence is 15 residues long. Trimming shortened V by 9 bases and J by 0 bases, and 16 bases separated the two germline ends.

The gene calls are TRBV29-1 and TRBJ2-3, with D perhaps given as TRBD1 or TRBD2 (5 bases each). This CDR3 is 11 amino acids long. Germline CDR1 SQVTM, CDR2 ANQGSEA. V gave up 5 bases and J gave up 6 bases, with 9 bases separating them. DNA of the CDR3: TGCAGCGTTCTGTGGGGGGATACGCAGTATTTT. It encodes CSVLWGDTQYF.

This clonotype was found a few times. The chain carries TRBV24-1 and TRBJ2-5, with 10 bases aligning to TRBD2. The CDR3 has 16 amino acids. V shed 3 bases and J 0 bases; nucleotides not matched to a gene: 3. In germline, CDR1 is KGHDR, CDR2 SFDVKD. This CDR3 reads CATSDRTSGDQETQYF. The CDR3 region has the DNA TGTGCCACCAGTGATCGGACTAGCGGAGACCAAGAGACCCAGTACTTC.

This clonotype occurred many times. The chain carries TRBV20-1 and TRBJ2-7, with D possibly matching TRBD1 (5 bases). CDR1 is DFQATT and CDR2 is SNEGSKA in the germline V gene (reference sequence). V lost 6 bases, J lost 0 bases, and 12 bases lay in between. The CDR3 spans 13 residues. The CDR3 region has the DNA TGCAGTGCGGTCCAGGGCTACTCCTACGAGCAGTACTTC. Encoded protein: CSAVQGYSYEQYF.

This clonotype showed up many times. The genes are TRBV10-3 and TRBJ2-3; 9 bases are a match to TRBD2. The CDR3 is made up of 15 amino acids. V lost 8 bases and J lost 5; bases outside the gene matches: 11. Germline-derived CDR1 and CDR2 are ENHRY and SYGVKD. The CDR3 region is CAISRERGDGDTQYF. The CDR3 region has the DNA TGTGCCATCTCCCGAGAGCGGGGGGATGGAGATACGCAGTATTTT.

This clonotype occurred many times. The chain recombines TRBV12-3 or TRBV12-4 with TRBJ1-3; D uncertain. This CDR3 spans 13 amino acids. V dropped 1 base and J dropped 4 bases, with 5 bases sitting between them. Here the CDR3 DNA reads TGTGCCAGCAGTTTAGTCGGCGGAAACACCATATATTTT. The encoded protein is CASSLVGGNTIYF.

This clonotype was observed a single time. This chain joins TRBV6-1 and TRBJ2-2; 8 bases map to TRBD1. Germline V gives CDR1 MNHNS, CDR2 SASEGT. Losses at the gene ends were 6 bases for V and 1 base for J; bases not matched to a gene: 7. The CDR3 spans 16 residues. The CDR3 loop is CASRPTGTGNTGELFF. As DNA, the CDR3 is TGTGCCAGCAGACCGACCGGGACAGGGAACACCGGGGAGCTGTTTTTT.

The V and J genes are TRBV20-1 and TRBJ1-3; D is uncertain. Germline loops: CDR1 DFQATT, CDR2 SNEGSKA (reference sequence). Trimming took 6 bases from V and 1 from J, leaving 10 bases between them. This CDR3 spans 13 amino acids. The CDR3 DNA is TGCAGTGCCCAAATGTTGTCTGGAAACACCATATATTTT. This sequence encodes CSAQMLSGNTIYF.

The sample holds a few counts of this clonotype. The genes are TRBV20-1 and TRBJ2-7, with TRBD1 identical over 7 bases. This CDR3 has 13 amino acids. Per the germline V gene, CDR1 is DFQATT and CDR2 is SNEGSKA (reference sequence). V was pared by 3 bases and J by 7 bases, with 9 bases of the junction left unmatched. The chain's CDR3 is CSASVDRAREQYF. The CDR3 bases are TGCAGTGCTAGTGTCGACAGGGCTAGAGAGCAGTACTTC.

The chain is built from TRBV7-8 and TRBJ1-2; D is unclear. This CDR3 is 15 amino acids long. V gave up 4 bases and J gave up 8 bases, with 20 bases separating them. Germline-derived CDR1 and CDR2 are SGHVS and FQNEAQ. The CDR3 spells CASSSREDSIYGYTF. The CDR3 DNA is TGTGCCAGCAGCTCTAGGGAGGACTCAATATACGGCTACACCTTC.

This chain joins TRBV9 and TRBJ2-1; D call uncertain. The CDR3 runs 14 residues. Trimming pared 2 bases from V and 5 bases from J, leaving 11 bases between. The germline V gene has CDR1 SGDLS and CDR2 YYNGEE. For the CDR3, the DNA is TGTGCCAGCAGCGTGTCCCAGACCCACAATGAGCAGTTCTTC. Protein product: CASSVSQTHNEQFF. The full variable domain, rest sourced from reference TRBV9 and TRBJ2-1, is DSGVTQTPKHLITATGQRVTLRCSPRSGDLSVYWYQQSLDQGLQFLIQYYNGEERAKGNILERFSAQQFPDLHSELNLSSLELGDSALYFCASSVSQTHNEQFFGPGTRLTVL.

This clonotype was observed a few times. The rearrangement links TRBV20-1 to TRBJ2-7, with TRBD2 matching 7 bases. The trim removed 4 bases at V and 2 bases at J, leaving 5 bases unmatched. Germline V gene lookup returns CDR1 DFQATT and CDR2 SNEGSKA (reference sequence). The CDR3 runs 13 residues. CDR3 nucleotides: TGCAGTGCTACCCTAGCGGAGACCTACGAGCAGTACTTC. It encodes CSATLAETYEQYF.

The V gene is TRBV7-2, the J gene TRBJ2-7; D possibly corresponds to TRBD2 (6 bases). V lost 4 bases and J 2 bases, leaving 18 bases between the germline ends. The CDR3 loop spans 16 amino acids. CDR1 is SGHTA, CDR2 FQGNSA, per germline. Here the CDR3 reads CASSYLARKETYEQYF. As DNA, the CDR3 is TGTGCCAGCAGCTATCTAGCGAGGAAAGAGACCTACGAGCAGTACTTC. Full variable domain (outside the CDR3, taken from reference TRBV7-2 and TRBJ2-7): GAGVSQSPSNKVTEKGKDVELRCDPISGHTALYWYRQSLGQGLEFLIYFQGNSAPDKSGLPSDRFSAERTGGSVSTLTIQRTQQEDSAVYLCASSYLARKETYEQYFGPGTRLTVT.

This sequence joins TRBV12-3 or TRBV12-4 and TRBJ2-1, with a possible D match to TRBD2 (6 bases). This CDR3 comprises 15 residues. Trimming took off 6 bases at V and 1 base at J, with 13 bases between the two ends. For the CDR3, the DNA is TGTGCCAGCAGAGTCCTTGGAGGGTCCTACAATGAGCAGTTCTTC. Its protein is CASRVLGGSYNEQFF.

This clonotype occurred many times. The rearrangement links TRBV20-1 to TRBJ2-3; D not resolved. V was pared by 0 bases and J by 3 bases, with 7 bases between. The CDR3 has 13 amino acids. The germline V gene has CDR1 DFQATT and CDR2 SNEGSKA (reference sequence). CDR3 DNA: TGCAGTGCTAGAGATCTCGGGACAGATACGCAGTATTTT. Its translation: CSARDLGTDTQYF.

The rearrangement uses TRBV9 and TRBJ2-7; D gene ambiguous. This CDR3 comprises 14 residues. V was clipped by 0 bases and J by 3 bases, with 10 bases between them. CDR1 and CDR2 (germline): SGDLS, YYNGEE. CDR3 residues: CASSVGQFGYEQYF. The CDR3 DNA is TGTGCCAGCAGCGTAGGACAATTCGGCTACGAGCAGTACTTC. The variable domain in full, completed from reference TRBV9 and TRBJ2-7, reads DSGVTQTPKHLITATGQRVTLRCSPRSGDLSVYWYQQSLDQGLQFLIQYYNGEERAKGNILERFSAQQFPDLHSELNLSSLELGDSALYFCASSVGQFGYEQYFGPGTRLTVT.

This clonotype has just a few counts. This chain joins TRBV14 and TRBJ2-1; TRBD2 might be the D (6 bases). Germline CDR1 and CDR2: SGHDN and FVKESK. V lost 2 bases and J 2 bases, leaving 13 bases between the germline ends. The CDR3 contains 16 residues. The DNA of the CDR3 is TGTGCCAGCAGCCAAAACCCGGGAGAAGCCTACAATGAGCAGTTCTTC. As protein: CASSQNPGEAYNEQFF.

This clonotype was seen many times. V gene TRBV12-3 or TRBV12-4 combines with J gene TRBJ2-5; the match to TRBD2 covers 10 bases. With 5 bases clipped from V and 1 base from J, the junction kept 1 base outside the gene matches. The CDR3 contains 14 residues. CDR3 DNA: TGTGCCAGCAGTAGCGGGGGGGCCCAAGAGACCCAGTACTTC. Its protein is CASSSGGAQETQYF.

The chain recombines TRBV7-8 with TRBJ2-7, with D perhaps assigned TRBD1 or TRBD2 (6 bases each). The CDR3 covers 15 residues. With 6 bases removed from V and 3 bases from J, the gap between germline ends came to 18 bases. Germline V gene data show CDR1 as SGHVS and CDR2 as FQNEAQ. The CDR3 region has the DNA TGTGCCAGCAGTTGGAATGTAGGGGGAGGCTACGAGCAGTACTTC. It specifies CASSWNVGGGYEQYF.

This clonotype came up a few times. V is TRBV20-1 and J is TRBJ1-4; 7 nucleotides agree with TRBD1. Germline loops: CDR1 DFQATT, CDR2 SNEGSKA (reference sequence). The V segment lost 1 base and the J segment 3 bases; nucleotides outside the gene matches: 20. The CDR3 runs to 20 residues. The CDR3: CSARGFSRGETQLSNEKLFF. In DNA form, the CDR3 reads TGCAGTGCTAGAGGGTTCAGCAGGGGGGAAACACAACTATCTAATGAAAAACTGTTTTTT.

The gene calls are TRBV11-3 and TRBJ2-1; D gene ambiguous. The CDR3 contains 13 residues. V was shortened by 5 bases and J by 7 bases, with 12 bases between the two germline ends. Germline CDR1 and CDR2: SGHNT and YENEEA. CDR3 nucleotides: TGTGCCAGCAGCCCACCAGCGAGGAATGAGCAGTTCTTC. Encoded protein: CASSPPARNEQFF.

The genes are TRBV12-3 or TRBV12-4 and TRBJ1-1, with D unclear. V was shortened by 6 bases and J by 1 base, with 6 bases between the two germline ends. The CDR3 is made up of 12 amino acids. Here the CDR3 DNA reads TGTGCCAGCAGATCCCAGAACACTGAAGCTTTCTTT. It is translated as CASRSQNTEAFF.

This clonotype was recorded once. The CDR3 is CASSPQYDGSYNEQFF. The DNA for the CDR3 is TGTGCCAGCAGTCCTCAGTACGACGGCTCCTACAATGAGCAGTTCTTC. The chain links TRBV12-3 or TRBV12-4 to TRBJ2-1; no firm D call. There are 16 residues in the CDR3. The V and J ends lost 5 bases and 0 bases respectively, with 14 bases between them.